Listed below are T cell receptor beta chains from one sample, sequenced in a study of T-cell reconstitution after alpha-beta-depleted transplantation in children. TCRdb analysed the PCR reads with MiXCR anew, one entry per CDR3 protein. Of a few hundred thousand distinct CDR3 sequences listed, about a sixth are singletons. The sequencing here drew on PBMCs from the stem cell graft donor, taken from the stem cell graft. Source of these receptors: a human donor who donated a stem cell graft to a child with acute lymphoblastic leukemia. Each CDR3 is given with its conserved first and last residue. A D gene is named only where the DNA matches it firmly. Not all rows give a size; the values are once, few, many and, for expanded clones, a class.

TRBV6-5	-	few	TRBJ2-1	CASSYSIARGGYNEQFF	TGTGCCAGCAGTTACTCGATAGCCAGGGGAGGCTACAATGAGCAGTTCTTC
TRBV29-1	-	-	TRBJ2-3	CSVEGRDGTDTQYF	TGCAGCGTTGAAGGCAGGGATGGAACAGATACGCAGTATTTT
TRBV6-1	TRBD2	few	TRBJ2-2	CASSALGGRLAGGRLFF	TGTGCCAGCAGTGCTCTCGGGGGGAGACTAGCGGGAGGCAGGCTGTTTTTT
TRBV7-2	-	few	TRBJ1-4	CASSSFLGSTVNEKLFF	TGTGCCAGCAGCTCTTTCCTTGGATCGACCGTTAATGAAAAACTGTTTTTT
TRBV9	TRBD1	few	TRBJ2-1	CASSPWDRPNEQFF	TGTGCCAGCAGCCCCTGGGACAGACCCAATGAGCAGTTCTTC
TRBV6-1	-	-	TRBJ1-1	CASSEAPEAFF	TGTGCCAGCAGTGAGGCGCCGGAAGCTTTCTTT
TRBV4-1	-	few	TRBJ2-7	CASSQELTLGSNEQYF	TGCGCCAGCAGCCAAGAGCTAACCTTAGGATCGAACGAGCAGTACTTC
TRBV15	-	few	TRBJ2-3	CATSRSGAHTDTQYF	TGTGCCACCAGCAGAAGCGGAGCCCACACAGATACGCAGTATTTT
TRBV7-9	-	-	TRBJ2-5	CASNYATQETQYF	TGTGCCAGCAATTATGCGACCCAAGAGACCCAGTACTTC
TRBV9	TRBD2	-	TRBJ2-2	CASSVGGLAGTGELFF	TGTGCCAGCAGCGTAGGGGGACTAGCGGGCACCGGGGAGCTGTTTTTT
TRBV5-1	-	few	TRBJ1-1	CASSLVAGSNTEAFF	TGCGCCAGCAGCTTGGTAGCAGGCTCAAACACTGAAGCTTTCTTT
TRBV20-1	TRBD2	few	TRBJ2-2	CSAKGLAEAGELFF	TGCAGTGCAAAGGGACTAGCGGAGGCCGGGGAGCTGTTTTTT
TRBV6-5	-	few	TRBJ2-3	CASSYSPMGGSTDTQYF	TGTGCCAGCAGTTACTCGCCGATGGGCGGGAGCACAGATACGCAGTATTTT
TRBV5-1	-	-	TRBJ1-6	CASSPTGEYNSPLHF	TGCGCCAGCAGCCCGACCGGGGAGTATAATTCACCCCTCCACTTT
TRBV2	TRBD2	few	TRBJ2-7	CASSESGSGNHEQYF	TGTGCCAGCAGTGAATCAGGTAGCGGGAACCACGAGCAGTACTTC
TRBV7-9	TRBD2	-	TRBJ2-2	CASIAGTSATGELFF	TGTGCCAGCATCGCCGGGACTAGCGCCACCGGGGAGCTGTTTTTT
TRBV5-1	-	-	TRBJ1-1	CASSLEGDEAFF	TGCGCCAGCAGCTTGGAAGGGGACGAAGCTTTCTTT
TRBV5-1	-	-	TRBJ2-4	CASSVQGGTNIQYF	TGCGCCAGCAGCGTACAGGGGGGGACAAACATTCAGTACTTC
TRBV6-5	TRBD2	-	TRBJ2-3	CASSYSASGSTDTQYF	TGTGCCAGCAGTTACTCGGCTAGCGGGAGTACAGATACGCAGTATTTT
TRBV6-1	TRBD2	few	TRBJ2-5	CASRKAGAGQETQYF	TGTGCCAGCAGGAAAGCGGGAGCGGGCCAAGAGACCCAGTACTTC
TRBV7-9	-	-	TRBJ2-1	CASSTWTAPGQFF	TGTGCCAGCAGCACCTGGACAGCCCCAGGCCAGTTCTTC
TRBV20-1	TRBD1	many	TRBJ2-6	CSAILTPGQGAPGANVLTF	TGCAGTGCTATCCTAACCCCGGGACAGGGGGCTCCTGGGGCCAACGTCCTGACTTTC
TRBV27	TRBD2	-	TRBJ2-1	CASSPGLGTYNEQFF	TGTGCCAGCAGTCCAGGACTAGGAACCTACAATGAGCAGTTCTTC
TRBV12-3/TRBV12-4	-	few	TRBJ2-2	CASNQGGGELFF	TGTGCCAGCAATCAGGGAGGCGGGGAGCTGTTTTTT
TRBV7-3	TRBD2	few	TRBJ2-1	CASSPQGTSRRDEQFF	TGTGCCAGCAGTCCTCAGGGGACTAGTCGAAGGGATGAGCAGTTCTTC
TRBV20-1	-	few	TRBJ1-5	CSAREDLNNQPQHF	TGCAGTGCTAGAGAGGATCTGAACAATCAGCCCCAGCATTTT